This T cell receptor (beta chain) emerged from a study of identical twins (dated by TCRdb to about 2016). For context, the study as a whole: TCR alpha and beta repertoires from monozygotic twins, unrelated adults of various ages and cord blood were deep-sequenced to test whether fetal clonotypes persist. To rule out contamination, the twin experiments were replicated at different times with different library preparation protocols.

Receptor amplification or capture employed 5' RACE. The sequencing machine was an Illumina HiSeq 2000. Template switching introduced a universal primer binding site; the final cDNA contained a unique molecular identifier, enabling accurate counting of TCR cDNA molecules. Specific primers in the conserved constant-segment region were used to synthesize first-strand cDNA for the TCR alpha and beta chains. Each cDNA library was double barcoded, with a SMART-Mk sample barcode plus Illumina barcodes, to control for contamination. TruSeq adapter sequences, together with Illumina sample barcodes, were added in two successive PCR steps. TCR alpha and beta cDNA libraries were sequenced on the Illumina HiSeq platform with custom primers. Per the authors' processing: MiGEC was used to process raw reads and extract unique molecular identifiers, and MiXCR was used to find CDR3 positions. For each individual, recombination models were inferred using an EM algorithm with the repgenHMM and IGoR tools. The analysis of shared clonotypes was done with the tcR package in R, with sharing normalized by the product of cloneset sizes. To study raw recombination free of thymic and clonal selection effects, out-of-frame nonproductive sequences were analyzed. TCRdb reanalyzed the raw reads on its own, using fastp at Q25 for trimming and MiXCR for clone calling, and kept in-frame beta chains. Each entry is one CDR3 protein sequence, shown with its most common DNA and genes. The V and J calls were determined by TCRdb, not by the authors. This sample has a few hundred thousand distinct CDR3 sequences in its table, and 9.6% of those were observed once. The ten largest account for 2.5% to 3.5% of the sample.

All donors were healthy Caucasians. Three pairs of female monozygotic twins, all aged about 18 to 29 years, made up the twin cohort. The RNA used for TCR libraries was isolated from peripheral blood mononuclear cells. This clonotype has only a few counts. The specificity of this receptor is unknown. No per-base quality is available; no much larger clone lies one base away. The CDR3, from cysteine to phenylalanine, totals 17 residues. The CDR3 DNA has 51 bases and is translated from base 1. CDR1 and CDR2 (LGHNA, YNFKEQ) derive from the germline V gene. Between the V and J ends, shortened by 0 bases and 4 bases respectively, the junction contains 13 bases. Study-wide findings and limitations: Compared with coincidental sharing between unrelated individuals, out-of-frame TCR alpha sequences shared between twins showed an excess of sequences with low generation probability. Because the same donors could not be followed over many years, the conclusions relied on cross-sectional statistical analysis. Excess twin sharing in beta out-of-frame sequences was weaker because fewer shared sequences lowered the signal-to-noise ratio. Recombination models systematically underestimated out-of-frame TCR alpha sharing in monozygotic twins but agreed with sharing between unrelated individuals. Fewer insertions were carried by abundant cord blood beta clonotypes, a similar but weaker trend appeared in young adult naive repertoires, and no such trend appeared in memory repertoires. Zero-insertion analyses could be partly confounded by invariant T cells such as MAIT and iNKT, though diverse VJ usage argued against such confounding for most clonotypes.

This same sample was also taken into another study, of yellow fever vaccine responses in identical twins. The second study's paper adds: The T cell response to vaccination in identical twins was reported by the authors to appear partly convergent and partly personalized. In the study, vaccine-responding T cell clones were precisely tracked in identical twins.

The chain uses TRBV4-2 and TRBJ2-6, with TRBD1 perhaps the D gene, on 6 matching bases. Sequencing was done on a sample of PBMCs. This receptor was taken from a woman under 30 in good health. The DNA sequence is given as TGTGCCAGCAGCCAAGATGCGCAGGGGCTGGGGGCCAACGTCCTGACTTTC. Its product reads: CASSQDAQGLGANVLTF.